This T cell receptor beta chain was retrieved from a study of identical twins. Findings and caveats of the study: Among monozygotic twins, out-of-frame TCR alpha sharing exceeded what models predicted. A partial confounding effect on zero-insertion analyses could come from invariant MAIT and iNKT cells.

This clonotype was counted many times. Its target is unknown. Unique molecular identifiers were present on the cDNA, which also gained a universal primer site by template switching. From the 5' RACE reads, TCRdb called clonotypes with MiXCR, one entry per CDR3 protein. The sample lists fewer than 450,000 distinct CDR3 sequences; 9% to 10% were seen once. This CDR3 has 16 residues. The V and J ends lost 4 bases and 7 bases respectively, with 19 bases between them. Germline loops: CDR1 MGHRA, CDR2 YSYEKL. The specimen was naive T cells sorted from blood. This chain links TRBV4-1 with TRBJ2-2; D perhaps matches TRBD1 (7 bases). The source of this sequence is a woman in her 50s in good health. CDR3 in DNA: TGCGCCAGCAGCCGAACTGGGGGGACAGACATCGGGGAGCTGTTTTTT. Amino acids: CASSRTGGTDIGELFF.